This T cell receptor beta chain derives from a study of blood T cells in healthy people across ages. Germline loops: CDR1 SQVTM, CDR2 ANQGSEA. The CDR3 contains 11 residues. V lost 1 base to trimming and J lost 9 bases, with 9 bases between them. Combining a sample-barcoded 5' primer with a J-beta primer mix, a second PCR ran for about 7 to 12 cycles. TCRdb analysed the 5' RACE reads with MiXCR anew, one entry per CDR3 protein. The sample lists about 570,000 distinct CDR3 sequences, about 27% occurring once. This clonotype was recorded a few times. The same sample was also studied in work on T cells of mothers and their children.

V is TRBV29-1 and J is TRBJ1-1; the D gene is possibly TRBD1 (5 bases). The TCR sequence derives from a boy between 2 and 15 years old in good health. Input material: blood. The CDR3 sequence: CSVEVGGKAFF. In DNA form, the CDR3 reads TGCAGCGTTGAAGTTGGGGGGAAAGCTTTCTTT.